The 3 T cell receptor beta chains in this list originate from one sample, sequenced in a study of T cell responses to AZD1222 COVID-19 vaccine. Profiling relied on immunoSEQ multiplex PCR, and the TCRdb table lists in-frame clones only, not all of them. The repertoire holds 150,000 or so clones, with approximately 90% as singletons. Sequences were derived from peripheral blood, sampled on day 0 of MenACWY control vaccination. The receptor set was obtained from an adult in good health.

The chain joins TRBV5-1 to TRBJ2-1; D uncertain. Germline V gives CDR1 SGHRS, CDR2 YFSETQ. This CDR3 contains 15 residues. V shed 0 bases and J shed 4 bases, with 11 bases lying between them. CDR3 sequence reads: CASSLAGIRYNEQFF. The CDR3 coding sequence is TGCGCCAGCAGCTTGGCGGGTATTAGATACAATGAGCAGTTCTTC.

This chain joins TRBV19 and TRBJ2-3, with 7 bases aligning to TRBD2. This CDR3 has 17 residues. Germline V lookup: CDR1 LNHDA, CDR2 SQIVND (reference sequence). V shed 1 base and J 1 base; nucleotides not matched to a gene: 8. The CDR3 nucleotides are TGTGCCAGTAGTATAGGTGCGGGAGCTGATCGCACAGATACGCAGTATTTT. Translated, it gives CASSIGAGADRTDTQYF.

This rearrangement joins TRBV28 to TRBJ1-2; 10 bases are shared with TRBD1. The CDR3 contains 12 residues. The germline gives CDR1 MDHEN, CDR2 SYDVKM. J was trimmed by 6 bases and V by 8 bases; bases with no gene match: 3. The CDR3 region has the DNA TGTGCCAGCGGGGACAGGGGCAATGGCTACACCTTC. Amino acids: CASGDRGNGYTF.